Shown below are 7 T cell receptor beta chains from a single sample sequenced in a study of T cell changes during pregnancy in multiple sclerosis (dated by TCRdb to between 2017 and 2020). The library was obtained by the immunoSEQ multiplex PCR assay. Imported from immuneACCESS, the table was reduced by TCRdb to in-frame sequences with V and J called. These copies leave out some clones; in studies compared against another copy, an unresolved V gene accounts for under half, and the cause of the remainder is not known. This sample comprises around 63,000 clones, 91% of them detected only once. In total, the top ten clones hold approximately 1.3% of the sample. Sample: peripheral blood, taken after pregnancy. The receptors shown here come from a female donor in good health, enrolled as a control in a pregnancy study.

This clone turned up a few times. J is TRBJ1-5 and V is TRBV7-9, with TRBD1 matching 9 bases. CDR1 is SEHNR, CDR2 FQNEAQ, per germline (reference sequence). CDR3 length: 18 residues. Trimming removed 3 bases from V and 5 bases from J; junction bases left unmatched: 14. Written as DNA, the CDR3 is TGTGCCAGCAGCTTTGTCGGTCCCGGGACAGGGATGGATCAGCCCCAGCATTTT. Translated, it gives CASSFVGPGTGMDQPQHF. Variable domain in full (rest from reference TRBV7-9 and TRBJ1-5): DTGVSQNPRHKITKRGQNVTFRCDPISEHNRLYWYRQTLGQGPEFLTYFQNEAQLEKSRLLSDRFSAERPKGSFSTLEIQRTEQGDSAMYLCASSFVGPGTGMDQPQHFGDGTRLSIL.

This clone counts as medium-sized. The rearrangement links TRBV7-2 to TRBJ1-6; 8 nucleotides line up with TRBD1. Trimming cost V 5 bases and J 14 bases; bases outside gene matches: 23. CDR1 and CDR2 (germline): SGHTA, FQGNSA. The CDR3 is 18 residues long. CDR3: CASSGLPGQAFFGVTLHF. CDR3 nucleotide sequence: TGTGCCAGCAGCGGATTACCGGGACAGGCCTTCTTTGGGGTGACCCTCCACTTT.

This clone was recorded a few times. This chain links TRBV11-3 with TRBJ1-1; the D gene is possibly TRBD1 (5 bases). Trimming left V 8 bases short and J 4 bases short, with 17 bases between. Germline CDR1 and CDR2: SGHNT and YENEEA. The CDR3 runs 14 residues. CDR3 nucleotides: TGTGCCAGCCGTTCCGGACTCGGGGGCACTGAAGCTTTCTTT. This encodes CASRSGLGGTEAFF. Variable domain in full (rest from reference TRBV11-3 and TRBJ1-1): EAGVVQSPRYKIIEKKQPVAFWCNPISGHNTLYWYLQNLGQGPELLIRYENEEAVDDSQLPKDRFSAERLKGVDSTLKIQPAELGDSAVYLCASRSGLGGTEAFFGQGTRLTVV.

CDR3 coding DNA: TGTGCCTGGAATCAAAACCTTGGGACAGGGAACACTGAAGCTTTCTTT. Protein sequence: CAWNQNLGTGNTEAFF. The chain joins TRBV30 to TRBJ1-1; 8 bases are a match to TRBD1. Germline loops: CDR1 GTSNPN, CDR2 SVGIG (reference sequence). The CDR3 consists of 16 residues. Unmatched junction bases numbered 11, after V lost 4 bases and J lost 1 base.

J is TRBJ1-1 and V is TRBV6-8, with 11 bases fitting TRBD1. There are 13 residues in the CDR3. The ends lost 10 bases at V and 8 bases at J; junction bases unmatched: 9. The V gene's germline CDR1 is MNHGY and CDR2 SAAAGT. The CDR3 region has the DNA TGTGCCAATCCGGGACAGGGGGGCCCAGAAGCTTTCTTT. It specifies CANPGQGGPEAFF.

V is TRBV6-5 and J is TRBJ1-5; the D is unclear. The V end was cut by 5 bases, the J end by 0 bases, with 8 bases between. CDR3 length: 14 residues. Germline V gene lookup returns CDR1 MNHEY and CDR2 SVGAGI. This CDR3 is CASSTVYSNQPQHF. The CDR3 DNA sequence: TGTGCCAGCAGTACGGTCTATAGCAATCAGCCCCAGCATTTT.

CDR3 sequence reads: CAWKPSLKNYGYTF. CDR3 bases: TGTGCCTGGAAACCCTCACTGAAAAACTATGGCTACACCTTC. The chain joins TRBV30 to TRBJ1-2, with D uncertain. The V end lost 4 bases, the J end lost 2 bases, and 14 bases lay between the germline ends. The CDR3 has 14 amino acids. Germline V gene lookup returns CDR1 GTSNPN and CDR2 SVGIG (reference sequence).